This TCR beta chain was retrieved from a study of shared clonotypes between healthy human individuals. The repertoire was sequenced with immunoSEQ multiplex PCR; TCRdb's copy has only in-frame clones and lacks some. Of around 1,900,000 clones listed, about 94% were seen once; the top ten hold about 1.7%. Naive CD8 cells, CD45RO-negative and positively selected for CCR7, excluded terminally differentiated effector memory CD45RA+ cells. This TCR was sampled from a man aged 18 to 29 in good health. Some clones in this sample may be carry-over from other donors' samples. Sequencing was performed on naive CD8+ T cells from PBMCs.

The CDR3 region is CASSLIAGGSSYEQYF. The CDR3 region has the DNA TGTGCCAGCAGCTTAATAGCGGGAGGGAGCTCCTACGAGCAGTACTTC. The V and J genes are TRBV7-6 and TRBJ2-7; 11 bases align to TRBD2. From germline, CDR1 is SGHVS and CDR2 FNYEAQ. This CDR3 is built from 16 residues. Trimming took 2 bases from V and 0 from J; bases not matched to a gene: 3.